This T cell receptor (beta chain) was identified in a study of tumor-infiltrating lymphocytes in glioblastoma multiforme. Notes on the study in general: The T cells in this sample were not sorted into functional subsets. TCR plus mutation findings rest on a single glioblastoma patient.

To note about this clonotype: Its antigen is still unknown.

The CDR3 length is 13 residues. Per the germline V gene, CDR1 is DFQATT and CDR2 is SNEGSKA (reference sequence). V was pared by 0 bases and J by 3 bases, with 6 bases between. Three nested ARM-PCR rounds with V-beta and C-beta primers built TCRB libraries. TCRB cDNA was made from around 0.48 ug total RNA. Unique molecular identifiers were not described for the libraries. TCRdb reprocessed the multiplex PCR reads via MiXCR and lists one record per CDR3 protein. The table includes about 15,000 distinct CDR3 sequences, approximately 71% detected once. This TCR was sampled from a male donor with glioblastoma. The chain recombines TRBV20-1 with TRBJ1-3; no clear D gene. The specimen was brain tumor tissue. Here the CDR3 reads CSARDENGNTIYF. For the CDR3, the DNA is TGCAGTGCTAGAGATGAGAATGGAAACACCATATATTTT.